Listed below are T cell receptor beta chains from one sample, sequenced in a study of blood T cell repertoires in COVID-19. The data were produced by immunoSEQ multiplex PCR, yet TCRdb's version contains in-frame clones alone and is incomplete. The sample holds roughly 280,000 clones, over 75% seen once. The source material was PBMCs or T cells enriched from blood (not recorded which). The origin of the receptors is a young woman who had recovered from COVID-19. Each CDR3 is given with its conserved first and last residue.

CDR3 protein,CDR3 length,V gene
CASSSRLAGVPLYNEQFF,18,TRBV5-1
CASIGLGISPLHF,13,TRBV6-5
CASSPPAGLYQETQYF,16,TRBV18
CASSQDERDPAYEQYF,16,TRBV4-1
CASSYGQNNSPLHF,14,TRBV4-1
CASSSSGGDYEQYF,14,TRBV6-5
CASSPDGGAPNTGELFF,17,TRBV5-1
CASSFGTGAPRTYEQYF,17,TRBV7-8
CASSTVAGGPTDTQYF,16,TRBV18
CASSFSAYSNQPQHF,15,TRBV11-2
CSVEDYGTSGGSSYNEQFF,19,TRBV29-1
CASGDRLYGYTF,12,TRBV28
CASSQAGQGGTEAFF,15,TRBV4-1
CASSFGASGDQETQYF,16,TRBV5-1
CASSSSLGGTEAFF,14,TRBV27
CASRGTGEPQNEQFF,15,TRBV6-4
CASSFQGWSPLHF,13,TRBV28
CASSLDRVTEAFF,13,TRBV7-8
CASSVEGLGELFF,13,TRBV9
CASSRGDTDTQYF,13,TRBV28
CASSSGGGAYTGELFF,16,TRBV19
CASSLTRHLNSPLHF,15,TRBV7-3
CASSLQEKLFF,11,TRBV19
CASSFRGGEGNTEAFF,16,TRBV11-2
CASSLGLAGGRTDTQYF,17,TRBV7-8
CASSFGQGLNTEAFF,15,TRBV7-9
CASSLGRAGYTF,12,TRBV7-9
CASSSLGQGTREQYF,15,TRBV27
CASRRQGSTTNEKLFF,16,TRBV2
CASSPPGVADTQYF,14,TRBV11-2
CASSAYRGSPLHF,13,TRBV7-8
CASSPGQGAPTNEKLFF,17,TRBV27
CASSLFAGLDGELFF,15,TRBV7-2
CSGLTGPHGYTF,12,TRBV29-1
CASSLQPGQGVEQYF,15,TRBV3-1/TRBV3-2
CASRGQGYGYTF,12,TRBV25-1